This is a list of T cell receptor beta chains from one sample in a study of Ad26.COV2.S vaccination and SARS-CoV-2 variants. Sequencing used immunoSEQ multiplex PCR; TCRdb keeps in-frame clones, though not all of them. The top ten hold roughly 4.8% of the sample, which has 300,000 to 350,000 clones, approximately 90% seen once. Here the sequenced sample was peripheral blood, taken in a trial of Ad26.COV2.S vaccine versus placebo. Receptors were obtained from a person aged 18-60 years who received the Ad26.COV2.S COVID-19 vaccine or a placebo. The CDR3 runs from the conserved cysteine through the conserved F or W. Fields, in order: CDR3 length, J gene, V gene, CDR3 protein.

CDR3 length: 15; J gene: TRBJ2-2; V gene: TRBV9; CDR3 protein: CASSVGVGNTGELFF
CDR3 length: 15; J gene: TRBJ2-7; V gene: TRBV9; CDR3 protein: CASSGRDRGSYEQYF
CDR3 length: 15; J gene: TRBJ2-6; V gene: TRBV29-1; CDR3 protein: CSVVGVGSGANVLTF
CDR3 length: 13; J gene: TRBJ1-2; V gene: TRBV28; CDR3 protein: CASSSDRKLGYTF
CDR3 length: 13; J gene: TRBJ1-1; V gene: TRBV4-3; CDR3 protein: CASSQEDRVEAFF
CDR3 length: 15; J gene: TRBJ1-6; V gene: TRBV6-2/TRBV6-3; CDR3 protein: CASSYGGSGNSPLHF
CDR3 length: 14; J gene: TRBJ2-1; V gene: TRBV6-1; CDR3 protein: CASSEGATYNEQFF
CDR3 length: 15; J gene: TRBJ2-7; V gene: TRBV7-3; CDR3 protein: CASSQAPDTQYEQYF
CDR3 length: 14; J gene: TRBJ1-2; V gene: TRBV7-9; CDR3 protein: CASSEDGGNYGYTF
CDR3 length: 11; J gene: TRBJ2-7; V gene: TRBV20-1; CDR3 protein: CSAGQGYEQYF
CDR3 length: 16; J gene: TRBJ1-3; V gene: TRBV7-6; CDR3 protein: CASSPQGASPGNTIYF
CDR3 length: 17; J gene: TRBJ2-3; V gene: TRBV9; CDR3 protein: CASSVGVAVTSTDTQYF
CDR3 length: 15; J gene: TRBJ1-6; V gene: TRBV11-2; CDR3 protein: CASSSTDSPNSPLHF
CDR3 length: 17; J gene: TRBJ2-1; V gene: TRBV13; CDR3 protein: CASSLSIDSSLVDEQFF
CDR3 length: 15; J gene: TRBJ1-5; V gene: TRBV18; CDR3 protein: CASAKGQGPNQPQHF
CDR3 length: 14; J gene: TRBJ2-7; V gene: TRBV29-1; CDR3 protein: CSVVGLAGSYEQYF